Listed below are T cell receptor beta chains from one sample, sequenced in a study of blood T cell repertoires in COVID-19. Here immunoSEQ multiplex PCR was the method, and the copy in TCRdb shows in-frame clones only, minus some. The sample includes some 150,000 clones, 80% to 85% of them seen just once. Specimen: peripheral blood. The origin of the receptors is a human donor in a cohort sampled during active COVID-19. Each CDR3 is given with its conserved first and last residue. D genes are given only for firm matches. Clone size is given for some rows only: seen once, a few or many times, or a class if the clone is expanded.

V gene	clone size	CDR3 length	J gene	D gene	CDR3 protein	CDR3 DNA
TRBV13	NA	14	TRBJ1-4	NA	CASSKGSVEEKLFF	TGTGCCAGCAGCAAGGGGTCAGTGGAGGAAAAACTGTTTTTT
TRBV19	NA	15	TRBJ1-1	NA	CASSMAAGNLPEAFF	TGTGCCAGTAGTATGGCGGCAGGGAATCTTCCTGAAGCTTTCTTT
TRBV7-2	NA	15	TRBJ1-3	TRBD1	CASSSDRGFGNTIYF	TGTGCCAGCAGCTCGGACAGGGGGTTTGGAAACACCATATATTTT
TRBV3-1/TRBV3-2	NA	14	TRBJ1-2	NA	CASSQEGRYYGYTF	TGTGCCAGCAGCCAAGAGGGCAGGTACTATGGCTACACCTTC
TRBV6-2/TRBV6-3	once	14	TRBJ1-5	NA	CASSDGVNNQPQHF	TGTGCCAGCAGCGACGGGGTAAACAATCAGCCCCAGCATTTT
TRBV5-4	NA	14	TRBJ1-1	NA	CASSLIQRDTEAFF	TGTGCCAGCAGCTTGATACAGCGGGACACTGAAGCTTTCTTT
TRBV4-1	few	14	TRBJ1-2	NA	CASSQAGQGKGSAF	TGCGCCAGCAGCCAAGCTGGGCAGGGAAAAGGCTCGGCCTTC
TRBV19	NA	15	TRBJ1-3	NA	CASSIWSDSGNTIYF	TGTGCCAGTAGTATATGGTCCGACAGCGGAAACACCATATATTTT
TRBV5-4	NA	14	TRBJ1-4	TRBD1	CASSAGQGREKLFF	TGTGCCAGCAGCGCCGGACAGGGTAGGGAAAAACTGTTTTTT
TRBV9	NA	16	TRBJ1-2	NA	CASSVGGDRINYGYTF	TGTGCCAGCAGCGTAGGAGGTGACAGGATAAACTATGGCTACACCTTC